These 30 T cell receptor beta chains originate from one sample sequenced in a study of cytomegalovirus exposure and HLA in healthy donors. With 60 Vbeta and 13 Jbeta primers, the PCR was carried out. Assay: immunoSEQ multiplex PCR; the TCRdb copy retains only in-frame clones and omits some. The sample includes 150,000 to 200,000 clones, about 75% of them seen just once. The sample taken for sequencing was PBMCs. These receptors were taken from a female donor in good health and CMV-seronegative.

The sample holds one count of this clone. The genes are TRBV5-4 and TRBJ2-2, with D perhaps TRBD2 (5 bases). The CDR3 consists of 13 residues. Trimming left V 0 bases short and J 6 bases short, with 6 bases between. CDR1 and CDR2 from the germline V gene are SGHNT and YYREEE (reference sequence). The CDR3 DNA reads as TGTGCCAGCAGCTTGGAGAGGGCCGGGGAGCTGTTTTTT. Amino acids: CASSLERAGELFF.

The V and J genes are TRBV27 and TRBJ2-7; TRBD2 might be the D (6 bases). The V and J ends lost 5 bases and 1 base respectively, with 15 bases between them. The germline V gene has CDR1 MNHEY and CDR2 SMNVEV (reference sequence). The CDR3 length is 15 residues. CDR3 in DNA: TGTGCCAGCAGTACACGGCCGACTAGTTCCTACGAGCAGTACTTC. It specifies CASSTRPTSSYEQYF.

V is TRBV11-2 and J is TRBJ2-3; D remains unclear. The germline V gene encodes CDR1 SGHAT and CDR2 FQNNGV. V shed 2 bases and J shed 5 bases, with 11 bases lying between them. The CDR3 is 14 amino acids. CDR3 nucleotides: TGTGCCAGCAGCTTATCCGGGTTGGGAGATACGCAGTATTTT. Its protein is CASSLSGLGDTQYF.

The CDR3 bases are TGTGCCAGCAGCGTAGAGGAAGGTAGCGGGGGGGTGGCGCAGTTCTTC. Residues: CASSVEEGSGGVAQFF. V usage is TRBV9 and J usage is TRBJ2-1; TRBD2 agrees at 11 bases. The CDR3 is made up of 16 amino acids. The V gene end was trimmed by 0 bases and the J gene end by 12 bases; junction bases not matched to a gene: 11. CDR1 is SGDLS and CDR2 is YYNGEE in the germline V gene.

This clone has more than one count but fewer than ten. Here the CDR3 reads CASSLADRGSDTQYF. In DNA form, the CDR3 reads TGTGCCAGCAGTTTAGCGGACAGGGGTTCAGATACGCAGTATTTT. This chain connects TRBV28 to TRBJ2-3; 9 bases are a match to TRBD1. The J segment lost 4 bases and the V segment lost 2 bases, leaving 4 bases of the junction unmatched. The CDR3 extends over 15 amino acids. Germline CDR1 and CDR2: MDHEN and SYDVKM.

This clone occurred a few times. The sample has other DNA sequences that encode this CDR3 too. The rearrangement links TRBV6-5 to TRBJ1-2, with TRBD1 identical over 8 bases. Looked up from germline, CDR1 is MNHEY and CDR2 is SVGAGI. The CDR3 covers 13 residues. Trimming took 5 bases from V and 2 from J; bases not matched to a gene: 1. CDR3 region: CASSRQGNYGYTF. The DNA for the CDR3 is TGTGCCAGCAGTAGACAGGGGAACTATGGCTACACCTTC.

The chain recombines TRBV9 with TRBJ2-5, with 11 bases lining up with TRBD1. This CDR3 is 15 amino acids long. Losses at the gene ends were 4 bases for V and 2 bases for J; bases not matched to a gene: 4. The germline V gene encodes CDR1 SGDLS and CDR2 YYNGEE. CDR3 residues: CASSYRDRGQETQYF. The CDR3 region has the DNA TGTGCCAGCAGCTACCGGGACAGGGGGCAAGAGACCCAGTACTTC.

This clone was detected a few times. J is TRBJ1-2 and V is TRBV7-2, with TRBD1 matching over 8 bases. This CDR3 region has 16 residues. Germline loops: CDR1 SGHTA, CDR2 FQGNSA. V gave up 3 bases and J gave up 4 bases; unmatched junction bases: 10. CDR3 sequence reads: CASSFGQGNILYGYTF. The DNA for the CDR3 is TGTGCCAGCAGCTTTGGACAGGGCAACATCCTCTATGGCTACACCTTC.

The chain links TRBV19 to TRBJ1-2; no clear D. Trimming removed 5 bases from V and 8 bases from J, with 18 bases in between. Looked up from germline, CDR1 is LNHDA and CDR2 is SQIVND (reference sequence). This CDR3 is 14 amino acids long. CDR3 bases: TGTGCCAGTAGTGGTGACATGAACTCACGGGGCTACACCTTC. It encodes CASSGDMNSRGYTF.

The chain links TRBV28 to TRBJ2-7, with D maybe TRBD2 (5 bases). With 8 bases removed from V and 6 bases from J, the gap between germline ends came to 17 bases. The CDR3 covers 13 residues. The V gene's germline CDR1 is MDHEN and CDR2 SYDVKM. The chain's CDR3 is CASGLRALGEQYF. The CDR3 DNA reads as TGTGCCAGCGGCCTGAGGGCATTGGGCGAGCAGTACTTC. The full variable domain, with the rest looked up from reference TRBV28 and TRBJ2-7, is DVKVTQSSRYLVKRTGEKVFLECVQDMDHENMFWYRQDPGLGLRLIYFSYDVKMKEKGDIPEGYSVSREKKERFSLILESASTNQTSMYLCASGLRALGEQYFGPGTRLTVT.

The chain couples TRBV4-3 to TRBJ2-3, with D maybe TRBD1 (6 bases). Germline values: CDR1 LGHNA, CDR2 YSLEER. The V end lost 0 bases, the J end lost 2 bases, and 15 bases lay between the germline ends. The CDR3 has 17 amino acids. The CDR3 sequence: CASSQDHPRQVTDTQYF. CDR3 sequence (DNA): TGCGCCAGCAGCCAAGACCACCCCCGACAGGTCACAGATACGCAGTATTTT.

The chain employs TRBV7-9 and TRBJ2-7; 12 bases fit TRBD1. Germline V gives CDR1 SEHNR, CDR2 FQNEAQ (reference sequence). V lost 5 bases, J lost 7 bases, and 6 bases stayed unmatched. The CDR3 length is 14 residues. The CDR3 DNA reads TGTGCCAGCAGCACCGGGACAGGGGGCTGGGAGCAGTACTTC. This gives the protein CASSTGTGGWEQYF.

The rearrangement uses TRBV6-5 and TRBJ1-1; 8 nucleotides line up with TRBD1. The V gene's germline CDR1 is MNHEY and CDR2 SVGAGI. Trimming removed 7 bases from V and 7 bases from J; junction bases left unmatched: 11. The CDR3 is 14 residues long. CDR3 coding DNA: TGTGCCAGCACCCAGACGACAGGGGTCAGTGAAGCTTTCTTT. It yields the protein CASTQTTGVSEAFF.

This sequence joins TRBV10-3 and TRBJ2-7; 7 bases agree with TRBD1. Trimming removed 8 bases from V and 2 bases from J; junction bases left unmatched: 6. The CDR3 extends over 13 amino acids. Germline V gene sequence: CDR1 ENHRY, CDR2 SYGVKD. CDR3 in amino acids: CAIAEGTAYEQYF. For the CDR3, the DNA is TGTGCCATCGCCGAGGGGACAGCCTACGAGCAGTACTTC.

The rearrangement links TRBV7-9 to TRBJ1-2; 8 bases line up with TRBD1. Germline values: CDR1 SEHNR, CDR2 FQNEAQ (reference sequence). The CDR3 spans 15 residues. The J segment lost 4 bases and the V segment lost 4 bases, leaving 8 bases of the junction unmatched. In DNA, the CDR3 is TGTGCCAGCAGCTATTATGGACAGGGCGTCTATGGCTACACCTTC. It is translated as CASSYYGQGVYGYTF.

This clone has just a few counts. V and J are TRBV12-5 and TRBJ1-1; TRBD1 might be the D (6 bases). From germline, CDR1 is LGHNT and CDR2 FRNRAP. Trimming cost V 3 bases and J 8 bases, with 13 bases left between them. This CDR3 has 13 amino acids. The CDR3 loop is CASGLGQKIEAFF. The CDR3 DNA sequence: TGTGCTAGTGGTTTAGGACAGAAAATAGAAGCTTTCTTT.

This clone was detected once. This chain links TRBV2 with TRBJ2-3; 8 bases are a match to TRBD2. The germline gives CDR1 SNHLY, CDR2 FYNNEI. The CDR3 consists of 15 residues. With V trimmed by 7 bases and J by 2 bases, 8 bases remained unmatched. The DNA for the CDR3 is TGTGCCAGCATGACCGGGGGGGCCCTCACAGATACGCAGTATTTT. Its translation: CASMTGGALTDTQYF.

This clone has only one observation. The chain recombines TRBV27 with TRBJ2-1; 9 positions match TRBD1. Losses at the gene ends were 4 bases for V and 6 bases for J; bases not matched to a gene: 7. The CDR3 is 15 amino acids. Germline V gene data show CDR1 as MNHEY and CDR2 as SMNVEV (reference sequence). This chain's CDR3 is CASSWRQGVGNEQFF. The DNA for the CDR3 is TGTGCCAGCAGTTGGAGACAGGGGGTGGGCAATGAGCAGTTCTTC.

V gene TRBV7-3 combines with J gene TRBJ2-7; 7 nucleotides match TRBD2. Unmatched junction bases numbered 8, after V lost 8 bases and J lost 4 bases. The CDR3 is 13 residues long. CDR1 is SGHTA, CDR2 FQGTGA, per germline. The CDR3 nucleotides are TGTGCCAGCGATGGGGGGGAAAAATACGAGCAGTACTTC. Translated, it gives CASDGGEKYEQYF.

The genes are TRBV7-2 and TRBJ1-2; TRBD1 matches 8 bases. Germline loops: CDR1 SGHTA, CDR2 FQGNSA. The CDR3 spans 15 residues. The V and J ends lost 1 base and 3 bases, in that order; junction bases with no gene match: 4. Written as DNA, the CDR3 is TGTGCCAGCAGCTTAGGTTACAGGGGGGACTATGGCTACACCTTC. It encodes CASSLGYRGDYGYTF.

The chain recombines TRBV4-3 with TRBJ2-5, with TRBD1 as a possible D gene (6 bases). The DNA end is a closer match to TRBJ2-7, so the J assignment may be wrong. The CDR3 consists of 14 residues. Germline V gene sequence: CDR1 LGHNA, CDR2 YSLEER. CDR3 in amino acids: CASSQGTVRYEQYF. Here the CDR3 DNA reads TGCGCCAGCAGCCAAGGGACAGTCCGATACGAGCAGTACTTC.

The genes are TRBV11-2 and TRBJ2-6; the D gene is possibly TRBD2 (5 bases). Looked up from germline, CDR1 is SGHAT and CDR2 is FQNNGV. Trimming shortened V by 5 bases and J by 2 bases, and 10 bases separated the two germline ends. The length of the CDR3 is 15 residues. This CDR3 reads CASSPMEAGANVLTF. CDR3 DNA: TGTGCCAGCAGCCCAATGGAGGCTGGGGCCAACGTCCTGACTTTC.

In this sample, this clone turned up a few times. The J gene is TRBJ1-6, the V gene TRBV30; possible D gene TRBD1, 6 bases. This CDR3 region has 13 residues. The V and J ends lost 5 bases and 10 bases respectively, with 15 bases between them. CDR1 and CDR2 from the germline V gene are GTSNPN and SVGIG (reference sequence). The CDR3 nucleotides read TGTGCCTGGGAGGGGGGGGTGAGATCACCCCTCCACTTT. Residues: CAWEGGVRSPLHF. Full variable domain (remainder filled in from reference TRBV30 and TRBJ1-6): SQTIHQWPATLVQPVGSPLSLECTVEGTSNPNLYWYRQAAGRGLQLLFYSVGIGQISSEVPQNLSASRPQDRQFILSSKKLLLSDSGFYLCAWEGGVRSPLHFGNGTRLTVT.

This rearrangement joins TRBV6-1 to TRBJ2-7; tentatively, D is TRBD1 (5 bases). With 6 bases removed from V and 3 bases from J, the gap between germline ends came to 12 bases. This CDR3 contains 13 residues. From germline, CDR1 is MNHNS and CDR2 SASEGT. CDR3: CASRQGINYEQYF. In DNA, the CDR3 is TGTGCCAGCAGGCAGGGTATAAACTACGAGCAGTACTTC.

CDR3 coding DNA: TGCGCCAGCAGCCAAGATTTTGCAGGGGTTCAGCCCCAGCATTTT. Encoded protein: CASSQDFAGVQPQHF. The chain uses TRBV4-3 and TRBJ1-5; the D gene is possibly TRBD1 (6 bases). CDR1 is LGHNA and CDR2 is YSLEER in the germline V gene. The CDR3 sequence is 15 residues long. V was cut by 0 bases and J by 6 bases, with 12 bases left in between.

V is TRBV9 and J is TRBJ2-3; D not resolved. Germline V gives CDR1 SGDLS, CDR2 YYNGEE. The CDR3 runs 14 residues. V was trimmed by 0 bases and J by 0 bases, leaving 5 bases between them. CDR3 loop: CASSVAPSTDTQYF. CDR3 in DNA: TGTGCCAGCAGCGTAGCCCCAAGCACAGATACGCAGTATTTT.

The chain links TRBV19 to TRBJ2-1; 8 nucleotides align to TRBD2. The V segment lost 10 bases and the J segment 4 bases; nucleotides outside the gene matches: 9. This CDR3 comprises 14 residues. Germline values: CDR1 LNHDA, CDR2 SQIVND (reference sequence). This CDR3 is CATRSGGSYNEQFF. In nucleotides, the CDR3 is TGTGCCACCAGGAGCGGGGGATCGTACAATGAGCAGTTCTTC.

The V gene is TRBV30, the J gene TRBJ2-5, with TRBD2 identical over 7 bases. Germline CDR1 reads GTSNPN; CDR2 reads SVGIG (reference sequence). CDR3 length: 14 amino acids. V was clipped by 2 bases and J by 0 bases; unmatched bases: 3. The CDR3 reads CAWSPGGNQETQYF. The CDR3 nucleotides are TGTGCCTGGAGTCCGGGGGGAAACCAAGAGACCCAGTACTTC. Using reference TRBV30 and TRBJ2-5 for the parts outside the CDR3, the full variable domain is SQTIHQWPATLVQPVGSPLSLECTVEGTSNPNLYWYRQAAGRGLQLLFYSVGIGQISSEVPQNLSASRPQDRQFILSSKKLLLSDSGFYLCAWSPGGNQETQYFGPGTRLLVL.

This clone was detected only once. This chain uses TRBV9 with TRBJ2-1, with D possibly TRBD2 on 6 matching bases. Germline V gene lookup returns CDR1 SGDLS and CDR2 YYNGEE. The CDR3 contains 15 residues. With 0 bases removed from V and 3 bases from J, the gap between germline ends came to 10 bases. The CDR3 DNA is TGTGCCAGCAGCGTAGGGGCGGGAAGCTACAATGAGCAGTTCTTC. Its translation: CASSVGAGSYNEQFF.

A word on this clone: Other DNA sequences of this sample code for an identical CDR3. The rearrangement uses TRBV7-2 and TRBJ1-3; no reliable D call. The CDR3 runs to 14 residues. Looked up from germline, CDR1 is SGHTA and CDR2 is FQGNSA. Trimming shortened V by 2 bases and J by 0 bases, and 5 bases separated the two germline ends. The DNA of the CDR3 is TGTGCCAGCAGCTTAACGAGCTCTGGAAACACCATATATTTT. This sequence encodes CASSLTSSGNTIYF.